This T cell receptor (beta chain) was captured by sequencing in a study of blood T cell repertoires in COVID-19. Clones were read by immunoSEQ multiplex PCR, and TCRdb kept only the in-frame ones, dropping some. This sample has 200,000 or so clones, with roughly 87% found just once. Trimming shortened V by 8 bases and J by 1 base, and 4 bases separated the two germline ends. CDR3 length: 11 amino acids. Germline CDR1 is SGHNT and CDR2 is YENEEA. The chain has TRBV11-3 and TRBJ2-3; no firm D call. The clonotype originates from a man aged 30 to 39 who had recovered from COVID-19. The sequenced sample was PBMCs or T cells enriched from blood (not recorded which). The CDR3 DNA is TGTGCCAGCCGTGGCACAGATACGCAGTATTTT. Protein sequence: CASRGTDTQYF.